The 18 T cell receptor beta chains listed next were all sequenced from one sample in a study of T cell responses to AZD1222 COVID-19 vaccine (dated by TCRdb to 2020 to 2023). Taken with the paper, the label for time point translates to: baseline before first vaccination. To prepare the library, the immunoSEQ multiplex PCR assay was applied. TCRdb obtained this table from immuneACCESS and retained in-frame rearrangements with V and J assigned. These tables miss some clones; where compared with another copy, unresolved V genes account for less than half of the shortfall, and the remainder is unexplained. The sample table records 90,000 to 120,000 clones; over 75% of these occur just once. The top ten constitute around a sixth of the sample. The specimen comprised peripheral blood, sampled on day 0 of AZD1222 vaccination. The origin of the receptors is an adult in good health.

Only one count was recorded for this clone. The CDR3 loop reads CASSFQGEQETQYF. CDR3 nucleotide sequence: TGTGCCAGCAGTTTCCAGGGGGAACAAGAGACCCAGTACTTC. The chain uses TRBV27 and TRBJ2-5; 7 bases agree with TRBD1. This CDR3 comprises 14 residues. CDR1 and CDR2 (germline): MNHEY, SMNVEV (reference sequence). With V trimmed by 3 bases and J by 2 bases, 3 bases remained unmatched.

This chain joins TRBV6-6 and TRBJ1-1, with TRBD1 identical over 7 bases. This CDR3 comprises 14 residues. Per the germline V gene, CDR1 is MNHNY and CDR2 is SVGAGI (reference sequence). After removal of 2 bases from V and 6 bases from J, the junction contained 6 bases not matched to a gene. CDR3 region: CASSYGGQKAEAFF. The CDR3 nucleotides read TGTGCCAGCAGTTACGGGGGACAGAAAGCTGAAGCTTTCTTT.

The chain combines TRBV5-1 with TRBJ2-7; no reliable D call. The germline CDR1 and CDR2 sequences are SGHRS and YFSETQ. CDR3 length equals 13 residues. Deletions cut 3 bases from V and 5 bases from J, with 12 bases between. The CDR3 loop is CASSSPGFHEQYF. In nucleotides, the CDR3 is TGCGCCAGCAGCTCGCCGGGTTTCCACGAGCAGTACTTC.

With regard to this clone: The same CDR3 also results from other DNA sequences found in this sample. The rearrangement uses TRBV14 and TRBJ2-1; unclear D gene. Trimming left V 1 base short and J 4 bases short, with 5 bases between. Germline V CDR1 and CDR2: SGHDN, FVKESK. The CDR3 spans 13 residues. Here the CDR3 DNA reads TGTGCCAGCAGCCAAGGGTCGTACAATGAGCAGTTCTTC. This codes for CASSQGSYNEQFF.

The chain combines TRBV10-3 with TRBJ2-5; the D gene is possibly TRBD1 (6 bases). V dropped 0 bases and J dropped 7 bases, with 12 bases sitting between them. Germline V gives CDR1 ENHRY, CDR2 SYGVKD. This CDR3 is built from 14 residues. In DNA form, the CDR3 reads TGTGCCATCAGTGAGTCCTTAGACAGGCGGACCCAGTACTTC. Encoded protein: CAISESLDRRTQYF.

This chain links TRBV19 with TRBJ1-1; tentatively, D is TRBD1 (6 bases). The ends were cut back, 3 bases at V and 4 bases at J, with 18 bases in the middle. CDR1 and CDR2 (germline): LNHDA, SQIVND (reference sequence). The CDR3 extends over 16 amino acids. The CDR3 coding sequence is TGTGCCAGTAGTATCCTCAGGGGAAAGATAACCACTGAAGCTTTCTTT. This encodes CASSILRGKITTEAFF.

This clone has more than one count but fewer than ten. The V gene is TRBV6-6, the J gene TRBJ2-5; a possible D gene is TRBD2 (6 bases). Germline V CDR1 and CDR2: MNHNY, SVGAGI (reference sequence). The CDR3 covers 14 residues. Trimming left V 5 bases short and J 3 bases short, with 13 bases between. The CDR3 DNA follows: TGTGCCAGCAGTGCGCTCGGAGGGGAAGAGACCCAGTACTTC. Translation: CASSALGGEETQYF.

The J gene is TRBJ2-3, the V gene TRBV7-3; D remains unclear. The CDR3 is made up of 13 amino acids. Per the germline V gene, CDR1 is SGHTA and CDR2 is FQGTGA. The V gene lost 5 bases and the J gene lost 1 base, with 7 bases spanning the gap. The CDR3 region is CASSDERTDTQYF. The CDR3 DNA reads as TGTGCCAGCAGCGACGAACGCACAGATACGCAGTATTTT.

V gene TRBV6-1 combines with J gene TRBJ2-7; D call uncertain. Germline CDR1 is MNHNS and CDR2 is SASEGT. This CDR3 is 14 amino acids long. Trimming pared 3 bases from V and 1 base from J, leaving 10 bases between. The CDR3 nucleotides are TGTGCCAGCAGTGAGTGGCAGGATTCCTACGAGCAGTACTTC. As protein: CASSEWQDSYEQYF.

This clone was observed a few times. The chain recombines TRBV7-9 with TRBJ2-7; 9 bases match TRBD2. Germline loops: CDR1 SEHNR, CDR2 FQNEAQ (reference sequence). The V and J ends lost 4 bases and 6 bases, in that order; junction bases with no gene match: 10. The CDR3 length is 15 residues. CDR3 coding DNA: TGTGCCAGCAGCTCTTTAGCGGGGGTCAGCTCCGAGCAGTACTTC. Translating gives CASSSLAGVSSEQYF.

The genes are TRBV11-2 and TRBJ2-7, with no clear D. The CDR3 runs to 12 residues. The germline V and J ends were trimmed by 2 bases and 5 bases, with 7 bases remaining between them. Germline V gene data show CDR1 as SGHAT and CDR2 as FQNNGV. Here the CDR3 DNA reads TGTGCCAGCAGCTTAATCCCTCACGAGCAGTACTTC. Amino acids: CASSLIPHEQYF.

V is TRBV19 and J is TRBJ1-5, with 9 bases identical to TRBD1. This CDR3 has 19 amino acids. The germline gives CDR1 LNHDA, CDR2 SQIVND (reference sequence). V dropped 5 bases and J dropped 4; count of bases not matched to a gene: 18. This CDR3 is CASSARVTGGEDKNQPQHF. The CDR3 nucleotides are TGTGCCAGTAGTGCCCGAGTCACAGGGGGCGAGGATAAAAATCAGCCCCAGCATTTT.

This chain connects TRBV27 to TRBJ1-5; tentatively, D is TRBD1 (6 bases). From germline, CDR1 is MNHEY and CDR2 SMNVEV (reference sequence). V dropped 1 base and J dropped 0 bases, with 10 bases sitting between them. The CDR3 has 16 amino acids. CDR3 amino acids: CASSLWGADSNQPQHF. The DNA for the CDR3 is TGTGCCAGCAGTTTATGGGGGGCCGATAGCAATCAGCCCCAGCATTTT.

CDR3 DNA sequence: TGTGCCAGCAGCTTGGGAGTACAGGGGGATCAGCCCCAGCATTTT. It encodes CASSLGVQGDQPQHF. This chain joins TRBV5-8 and TRBJ1-5, with TRBD1 matching 8 bases. The CDR3 sequence is 15 residues long. J lost 5 bases, V lost 0 bases, and 4 bases had no gene match. Looked up from germline, CDR1 is SGHTS and CDR2 is YDEGEE.

The genes are TRBV12-3 or TRBV12-4 and TRBJ1-1; D is possibly TRBD1 (6 bases). This CDR3 comprises 13 residues. Trimming pared 4 bases from V and 3 bases from J, leaving 9 bases between. The CDR3 coding sequence is TGTGCCAGCAGTTCACGGACAGACACTGAAGCTTTCTTT. This translates into CASSSRTDTEAFF.

The chain is built from TRBV6-5 and TRBJ1-1; TRBD1 matches at 7 bases. This CDR3 spans 14 amino acids. Losses at the gene ends were 2 bases for V and 5 bases for J; bases not matched to a gene: 5. Germline loops: CDR1 MNHEY, CDR2 SVGAGI. The CDR3 sequence is CASSYDRGRTEAFF. The DNA of the CDR3 is TGTGCCAGCAGTTACGATAGGGGGCGTACTGAAGCTTTCTTT.

The rearrangement joins TRBV11-2 to TRBJ1-2, with D possibly being TRBD1 (6 bases). The length of the CDR3 is 15 residues. V gave up 4 bases and J gave up 4 bases, with 16 bases separating them. Germline CDR1 and CDR2: SGHAT and FQNNGV. The CDR3 sequence is CASSSRGGWGYGYTF. The CDR3 DNA is TGTGCCAGCAGCTCGAGGGGGGGCTGGGGCTATGGCTACACCTTC.

This chain links TRBV19 with TRBJ1-2; unclear D gene. V shed 6 bases and J shed 13 bases, with 21 bases lying between them. The CDR3 has 13 amino acids. The germline V gene encodes CDR1 LNHDA and CDR2 SQIVND (reference sequence). The CDR3 region has the DNA TGTGCCAGTAGACACCGGGAGTCCCGGGTTTTCACCTTC. Its translation: CASRHRESRVFTF.